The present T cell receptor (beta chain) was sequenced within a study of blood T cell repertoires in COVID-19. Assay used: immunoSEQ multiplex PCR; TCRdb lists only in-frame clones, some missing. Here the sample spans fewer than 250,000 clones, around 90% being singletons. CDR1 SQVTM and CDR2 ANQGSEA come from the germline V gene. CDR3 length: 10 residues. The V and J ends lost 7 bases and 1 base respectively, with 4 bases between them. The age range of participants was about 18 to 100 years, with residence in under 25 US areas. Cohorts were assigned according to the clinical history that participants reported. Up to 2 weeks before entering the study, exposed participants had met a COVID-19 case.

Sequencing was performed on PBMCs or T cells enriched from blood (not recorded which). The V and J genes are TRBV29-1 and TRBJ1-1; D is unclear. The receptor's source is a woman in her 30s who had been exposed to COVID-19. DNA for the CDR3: TGCAGCGCCAAGAACACTGAAGCTTTCTTT. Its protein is CSAKNTEAFF.